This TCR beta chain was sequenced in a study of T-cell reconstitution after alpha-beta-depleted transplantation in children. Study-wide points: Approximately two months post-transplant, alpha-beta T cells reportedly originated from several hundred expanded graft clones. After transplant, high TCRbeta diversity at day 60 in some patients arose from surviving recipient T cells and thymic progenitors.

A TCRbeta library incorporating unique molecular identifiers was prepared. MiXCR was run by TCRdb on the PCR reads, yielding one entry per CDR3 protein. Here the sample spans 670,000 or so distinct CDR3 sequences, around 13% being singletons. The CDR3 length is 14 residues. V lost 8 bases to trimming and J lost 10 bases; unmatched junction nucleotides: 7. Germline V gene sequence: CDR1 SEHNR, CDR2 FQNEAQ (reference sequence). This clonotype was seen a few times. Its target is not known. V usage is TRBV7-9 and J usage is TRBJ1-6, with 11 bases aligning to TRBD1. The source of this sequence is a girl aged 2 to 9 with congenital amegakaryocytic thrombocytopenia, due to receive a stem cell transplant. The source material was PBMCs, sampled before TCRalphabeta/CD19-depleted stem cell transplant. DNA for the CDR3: TGTGCCAGCGACGCCGGACAGGGGGCATCACCCCTCCACTTT. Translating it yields CASDAGQGASPLHF.